This TCR beta chain was documented in a study of post-analysis software for immune sequencing data. Study results and limitations: Patients carried roughly five TRBV segments more frequently than controls did, and TRBV5-6, TRBV5-1 and TRBV20-1 were among them.

Germline-derived CDR1 and CDR2 are MNHEY and SVGAGI. The CDR3 contains 16 residues. Between the trimmed V and J ends, which lost 6 bases and 7 bases, there was a span of 19 bases. Prepared TCR beta cDNA libraries contained unique molecular identifiers. TCRdb re-called the PCR reads with MiXCR, one entry per CDR3 protein. The table lists about 570,000 distinct CDR3 sequences, around 36% of them singletons. Of note for this clonotype: Its matching antigen is unknown.

This chain uses TRBV6-5 with TRBJ1-6; D not certain. The TCR was taken from a girl under 18 with multiple sclerosis. Sequencing was performed on blood. CDR3 DNA sequence: TGTGCCAGCAGACTACCAGCCGGGGATGGGAATTCACCCCTCCACTTT. This gives the protein CASRLPAGDGNSPLHF.